What follows are 30 T cell receptor beta chains derived from one specimen sequenced in a study of cytotoxic CD8 clonotypes in ibrutinib-treated CLL. Sequencing used immunoSEQ multiplex PCR; TCRdb keeps in-frame clones, though not all of them. The profile covers some 58,000 clones, with 65% to 75% appearing a single time and roughly 45% taken by the ten largest. The input for sequencing was PBMCs, taken after 12 months of ibrutinib treatment. Every receptor here comes from a human donor with chronic lymphocytic leukemia.

The genes are TRBV18 and TRBJ1-5; the D gene is possibly TRBD1 (5 bases). The germline CDR1 and CDR2 sequences are KGHSH and LQKENI. The CDR3 length is 14 residues. Trimming shortened V by 3 bases and J by 6 bases, and 12 bases separated the two germline ends. The CDR3 sequence: CASSPIQGGQPQHF. The CDR3 DNA follows: TGTGCCAGCTCACCGATCCAGGGAGGTCAGCCCCAGCATTTT.

This chain connects TRBV9 to TRBJ2-1; 7 bases are shared with TRBD1. The germline CDR1 and CDR2 sequences are SGDLS and YYNGEE. This CDR3 is built from 14 residues. V was pared by 3 bases and J by 10 bases, with 10 bases of the junction left unmatched. This CDR3 reads CASSGEGQLEEQFF. The CDR3 DNA reads as TGTGCCAGCAGCGGAGAGGGACAGCTCGAGGAGCAGTTCTTC.

J is TRBJ1-2 and V is TRBV6-5, with D possibly matching TRBD1 (5 bases). The CDR3 contains 14 residues. Germline V CDR1 and CDR2: MNHEY, SVGAGI. V gave up 2 bases and J gave up 8 bases, with 15 bases separating them. The CDR3 nucleotides are TGTGCCAGCAGTTACGGGCCGGGACCACAGGGCTACACCTTC. Residues: CASSYGPGPQGYTF.

The J gene is TRBJ2-3, the V gene TRBV6-6, with unresolved D. This CDR3 contains 14 residues. From germline, CDR1 is MNHNY and CDR2 SVGAGI (reference sequence). V lost 3 bases and J 5 bases, leaving 12 bases between the germline ends. The CDR3 DNA reads TGTGCCAGCAGTTATCGCCTAGTAGGAGATACGCAGTATTTT. Translation: CASSYRLVGDTQYF.

The chain is built from TRBV28 and TRBJ2-7, with a tentative D call TRBD1 (6 bases). Trimming pared 6 bases from V and 2 bases from J, leaving 11 bases between. CDR1 MDHEN and CDR2 SYDVKM come from the germline V gene. The CDR3 contains 13 residues. The CDR3 protein is CASRLQGPYEQYF. In DNA form, the CDR3 reads TGTGCCAGCAGGCTACAGGGTCCCTACGAGCAGTACTTC. Together with reference TRBV28 and TRBJ2-7, the CDR3 gives the full variable domain: DVKVTQSSRYLVKRTGEKVFLECVQDMDHENMFWYRQDPGLGLRLIYFSYDVKMKEKGDIPEGYSVSREKKERFSLILESASTNQTSMYLCASRLQGPYEQYFGPGTRLTVT.

V gene TRBV6-1 combines with J gene TRBJ1-2; possibly TRBD1 for D (5 bases). V lost 6 bases, J lost 8 bases, and 19 bases lay in between. The CDR3 spans 14 residues. The V gene's germline CDR1 is MNHNS and CDR2 SASEGT. The CDR3 coding sequence is TGTGCCAGCAGGGACACAAGTTCCTTTTGGGGCTACACCTTC. Translating gives CASRDTSSFWGYTF.

The chain couples TRBV19 to TRBJ2-7, with 9 bases identical to TRBD1. This CDR3 contains 14 residues. J was trimmed by 6 bases and V by 4 bases; bases with no gene match: 7. CDR1 and CDR2 from the germline V gene are LNHDA and SQIVND (reference sequence). CDR3 loop: CASSTSGQGGEQYF. The CDR3 bases are TGTGCCAGTAGTACCTCGGGACAGGGAGGCGAGCAGTACTTC.

This chain links TRBV5-1 with TRBJ2-7; no clear D. Trimming took 0 bases from V and 6 from J, leaving 4 bases between them. This CDR3 is 11 amino acids long. From germline, CDR1 is SGHRS and CDR2 YFSETQ. The CDR3 protein is CASSLETEQYF. The CDR3, as DNA: TGCGCCAGCAGCTTGGAGACCGAGCAGTACTTC.

V is TRBV7-6 and J is TRBJ2-5, with D perhaps TRBD1 or TRBD2 (5 bases each). The germline V and J ends were trimmed by 5 bases and 4 bases, with 14 bases remaining between them. From germline, CDR1 is SGHVS and CDR2 FNYEAQ. The CDR3 length is 14 residues. The CDR3 bases are TGTGCCAGCAGCCCGGGCGAGAGGGGAGAGACCCAGTACTTC. Its translation: CASSPGERGETQYF. Combining the CDR3 with reference TRBV7-6 and TRBJ2-5 gives the whole variable domain GAGVSQSPRYKVTKRGQDVALRCDPISGHVSLYWYRQALGQGPEFLTYFNYEAQQDKSGLPNDRFSAERPEGSISTLTIQRTEQRDSAMYRCASSPGERGETQYFGPGTRLLVL.

The V gene is TRBV28, the J gene TRBJ2-7, with TRBD1 as a possible D gene (5 bases). The CDR3 loop spans 16 amino acids. Trimming took off 5 bases at V and 0 bases at J, with 17 bases between the two ends. Germline V gene data show CDR1 as MDHEN and CDR2 as SYDVKM. This CDR3 reads CASSPRQYLSSYEQYF. In DNA form, the CDR3 reads TGTGCCAGCAGTCCCCGACAGTATTTATCCTCCTACGAGCAGTACTTC.

This chain links TRBV7-3 with TRBJ2-5; possible D gene TRBD1, 8 bases. Germline assignment: CDR1 SGHTA and CDR2 FQGTGA. The CDR3 loop spans 15 amino acids. Between the trimmed V and J ends, which lost 5 bases and 5 bases, there was a span of 18 bases. The CDR3 region is CASSHRTGRGETQYF. CDR3 nucleotides: TGTGCCAGCAGCCACCGGACAGGGCGGGGGGAGACCCAGTACTTC.

The chain recombines TRBV29-1 with TRBJ1-3; D call uncertain. CDR1 is SQVTM, CDR2 ANQGSEA, per germline. V was shortened by 3 bases and J by 0 bases, with 6 bases between the two germline ends. The CDR3 length is 13 residues. The CDR3 bases are TGCAGCGTTGAGGGAAACTCTGGAAACACCATATATTTT. It encodes CSVEGNSGNTIYF.

This clone turned up a few times. CDR3 sequence: CASSLGGRGIQYF. The CDR3 DNA reads TGTGCCAGCAGCTTAGGCGGGAGGGGCATTCAGTACTTC. The chain employs TRBV11-2 and TRBJ2-4; 9 bases are shared with TRBD2. The trim removed 1 base at V and 9 bases at J, leaving 1 base unmatched. Germline CDR1 is SGHAT and CDR2 is FQNNGV. The CDR3 spans 13 residues.

This chain uses TRBV10-3 with TRBJ1-2, with 7 bases identical to TRBD1. The germline V gene encodes CDR1 ENHRY and CDR2 SYGVKD. Trimming took 5 bases from V and 5 from J; bases not matched to a gene: 5. There are 13 residues in the CDR3. The CDR3 coding sequence is TGTGCCATCAGTAACAGGGGCGGGTATGGCTACACCTTC. This translates into CAISNRGGYGYTF.

The V call is TRBV27, the J call TRBJ2-7, with D possibly matching TRBD1 (5 bases). Trimming removed 7 bases from V and 6 bases from J, with 13 bases in between. The CDR3 contains 12 residues. Germline V gene sequence: CDR1 MNHEY, CDR2 SMNVEV (reference sequence). CDR3 bases: TGTGCCAGCAAACAGGCCCTGGGCGAGCAGTACTTC. Amino acids: CASKQALGEQYF.

This chain uses TRBV30 with TRBJ1-1, with a weak D call TRBD1 (5 bases). The V end lost 8 bases, the J end lost 1 base, and 8 bases lay between the germline ends. CDR1 is GTSNPN and CDR2 is SVGIG in the germline V gene (reference sequence). The CDR3 loop spans 11 amino acids. The CDR3 DNA sequence: TGTGCCGGGGGGAAGAACACTGAAGCTTTCTTT. Translated: CAGGKNTEAFF. The entire variable domain, with the rest obtained from reference TRBV30 and TRBJ1-1, is as follows: SQTIHQWPATLVQPVGSPLSLECTVEGTSNPNLYWYRQAAGRGLQLLFYSVGIGQISSEVPQNLSASRPQDRQFILSSKKLLLSDSGFYLCAGGKNTEAFFGQGTRLTVV.

The chain combines TRBV30 with TRBJ1-3; a weak D match, TRBD1 (6 bases). The germline V gene encodes CDR1 GTSNPN and CDR2 SVGIG (reference sequence). CDR3 size: 17 residues. Trimming cost V 0 bases and J 0 bases, with 15 bases left between them. The CDR3 here is CAWSVWGGLTSGNTIYF. The DNA for the CDR3 is TGTGCCTGGAGTGTCTGGGGGGGCCTCACCTCTGGAAACACCATATATTTT.

This clone was detected a few times. The CDR3 sequence: CASSLPGTPSDTIYF. DNA of the CDR3: TGTGCCAGCAGTTTACCCGGGACTCCTTCCGACACCATATATTTT. The chain joins TRBV28 to TRBJ1-3; the D gene is possibly TRBD1 (5 bases). The CDR3 totals 15 residues. The germline V gene encodes CDR1 MDHEN and CDR2 SYDVKM. V dropped 2 bases and J dropped 8 bases, with 16 bases sitting between them.

This clone appeared a few times. V is TRBV29-1 and J is TRBJ2-5; no definite D call. Germline loops: CDR1 SQVTM, CDR2 ANQGSEA. The CDR3 consists of 12 residues. The CDR3 here is CSATSGGETQYF. The CDR3 bases are TGCAGTGCCACCTCTGGTGGGGAGACCCAGTACTTC.

The chain links TRBV7-9 to TRBJ2-1; weak D call: TRBD2 (5 bases). The CDR3 has 17 amino acids. The ends were cut back, 1 base at V and 6 bases at J, with 19 bases in the middle. CDR1 is SEHNR, CDR2 FQNEAQ, per germline (reference sequence). This CDR3 is CASSLEPTGRTGNEQFF. The CDR3 DNA sequence: TGTGCCAGCAGCTTAGAACCTACGGGTAGGACTGGCAATGAGCAGTTCTTC.

V is TRBV6-5 and J is TRBJ1-1; D is ambiguous. Trimming pared 8 bases from V and 3 bases from J, leaving 10 bases between. Germline V gene sequence: CDR1 MNHEY, CDR2 SVGAGI. The CDR3 sequence is 12 residues long. The DNA for the CDR3 is TGTGCCAGCTTTAGCGGCCACACTGAAGCTTTCTTT. Translated: CASFSGHTEAFF.

The CDR3 DNA is TGTGCCAGCAGTTTATCTGCGACAGGGGTCTCCTACGAGCAGTACTTC. It yields the protein CASSLSATGVSYEQYF. The V call is TRBV28, the J call TRBJ2-7; 8 nucleotides align to TRBD1. Germline trimming cut 1 base from V and 0 bases from J; bases unmatched to any gene: 5. The CDR3 covers 16 residues. Per the germline V gene, CDR1 is MDHEN and CDR2 is SYDVKM.

This chain links TRBV19 with TRBJ2-5; TRBD1 matches 8 bases. The V and J ends lost 9 bases and 5 bases, in that order; junction bases with no gene match: 14. Per the germline V gene, CDR1 is LNHDA and CDR2 is SQIVND (reference sequence). The CDR3 extends over 15 amino acids. CDR3 residues: CASRRTTGAGETQYF. As DNA, the CDR3 is TGTGCCAGCCGGCGAACGACAGGGGCCGGGGAGACCCAGTACTTC. Complete variable domain (other parts from reference TRBV19 and TRBJ2-5): DGGITQSPKYLFRKEGQNVTLSCEQNLNHDAMYWYRQDPGQGLRLIYYSQIVNDFQKGDIAEGYSVSREKKESFPLTVTSAQKNPTAFYLCASRRTTGAGETQYFGPGTRLLVL.

This clone was seen once. This chain links TRBV6-1 with TRBJ2-7; TRBD1 is a possible D gene (5 bases). The V and J ends lost 6 bases and 3 bases respectively, with 12 bases between them. Germline loops: CDR1 MNHNS, CDR2 SASEGT. There are 13 residues in the CDR3. Written as DNA, the CDR3 is TGTGCCAGCAGATTCGACAGCCTCTACGAGCAGTACTTC. It specifies CASRFDSLYEQYF.

V and J are TRBV5-1 and TRBJ2-1; maybe TRBD2 (6 bases). V was trimmed by 1 base and J by 0 bases, leaving 8 bases between them. The germline V gene encodes CDR1 SGHRS and CDR2 YFSETQ. This CDR3 is 15 amino acids long. CDR3: CASSLLGSSYNEQFF. The CDR3 coding sequence is TGCGCCAGCAGCTTGCTCGGGAGCTCCTACAATGAGCAGTTCTTC.

The V gene is TRBV11-2, the J gene TRBJ1-2; TRBD1 aligns across 7 bases. CDR1 is SGHAT, CDR2 FQNNGV, per germline. V trimming: 5 bases; J trimming: 8 bases; junction bases outside the gene matches: 11. There are 14 residues in the CDR3. Here the CDR3 reads CASSTGAGVGGYTF. The CDR3 bases are TGTGCCAGCAGCACAGGGGCCGGGGTGGGAGGCTACACCTTC. The variable domain in full, with the rest retrieved from reference TRBV11-2 and TRBJ1-2, is EAGVAQSPRYKIIEKRQSVAFWCNPISGHATLYWYQQILGQGPKLLIQFQNNGVVDDSQLPKDRFSAERLKGVDSTLKIQPAKLEDSAVYLCASSTGAGVGGYTFGSGTRLTVV.

This chain joins TRBV7-9 and TRBJ2-5, with TRBD2 matching over 10 bases. V lost 1 base, J lost 4 bases, and 9 bases stayed unmatched. This CDR3 spans 17 amino acids. Germline V CDR1 and CDR2: SEHNR, FQNEAQ (reference sequence). The CDR3 nucleotides are TGTGCCAGCAGCTTAGTGTCTAGCGGGAGTAGGGGAGAGACCCAGTACTTC. This translates into CASSLVSSGSRGETQYF.

This rearrangement joins TRBV28 to TRBJ2-3, with 13 bases that match TRBD2. The V segment lost 4 bases and the J segment 0 bases; nucleotides outside the gene matches: 7. From germline, CDR1 is MDHEN and CDR2 SYDVKM. This CDR3 is 18 amino acids long. The CDR3 sequence: CASSWTGTSGTSTDTQYF. In nucleotides, the CDR3 is TGTGCCAGCAGTTGGACCGGGACTAGCGGGACGAGCACAGATACGCAGTATTTT.

The rearrangement links TRBV11-3 to TRBJ1-1; D remains unclear. This CDR3 comprises 14 residues. Germline V CDR1 and CDR2: SGHNT, YENEEA. V shed 5 bases and J shed 0 bases, with 10 bases lying between them. The CDR3 spells CASSRGPMNTEAFF. The CDR3 DNA reads as TGTGCCAGCAGCCGCGGACCGATGAACACTGAAGCTTTCTTT.

This clone was seen only once. The V call is TRBV13, the J call TRBJ1-2, with D unclear. Per the germline V gene, CDR1 is PRHDT and CDR2 is FYEKMQ (reference sequence). Trimming took 3 bases from V and 2 from J, leaving 13 bases between them. The CDR3 length is 15 residues. CDR3 sequence reads: CASSLERTENYGYTF. In DNA, the CDR3 is TGTGCCAGCAGCTTGGAACGTACAGAGAACTATGGCTACACCTTC.